This T cell receptor beta chain originates from a study of blood T cell repertoires in COVID-19. Overall study context: The origin of the acute and convalescent COVID-19 samples was the United States, Italy and Spain.

This CDR3 comprises 13 residues. The V gene end was trimmed by 7 bases and the J gene end by 5 bases; junction bases not matched to a gene: 7. The germline CDR1 and CDR2 sequences are WSHSY and SAAADI. As processed by the authors: Estimation of nucleated cell counts was performed using reference gene primer amplification. The repertoire was sequenced with immunoSEQ multiplex PCR; TCRdb's copy has only in-frame clones and lacks some. D and trimming were read from the DNA, whereas the V and J calls and clone size are those reported in that table. Here the sample spans approximately 250,000 clones, around nine tenths being singletons.

Input material: peripheral blood. The J gene is TRBJ2-5, the V gene TRBV10-2; 7 nucleotides line up with TRBD2. The clonotype comes from a man aged 35 to 55 with active or convalescent COVID-19. The CDR3 bases are TGCGCCAGCACTGCTCGGGGAGGGGAGACCCAGTACTTC. Protein product: CASTARGGETQYF.